Below, one T cell receptor beta chain is given with its context. Its binding antigen is unknown. No qualities accompany the bases; no much larger clone lies one base away. The CDR3 holds 13 amino acids from the cysteine to the phenylalanine. Kept here is only the CDR3 DNA, which spans 39 bases and is read in frame from base 1. From the germline V gene, CDR1 is SGHRS and CDR2 is YFSETQ. The germline ends are 9 bases apart after V is trimmed by 1 base and J by 5 bases. Donors were roughly 40 systemically healthy Caucasian individuals from Russia aged 6 to 90 years. Each donor gave 8 to 10 milliliters of peripheral blood, drawn into EDTA-treated Vacutainer tubes. Ficoll-Paque density-gradient centrifugation was used to isolate PBMCs, with at least 6.5 million per sample. Total RNA was extracted from PBMCs with Trizol reagent, with at least 5.5 micrograms obtained per sample. The percentages of naive CD45RAhigh/CD27high T cells were determined by flow cytometry on a PBMC aliquot from every donor.

The library was obtained by 5' RACE. Data came from an Illumina HiSeq 2500. A second PCR of roughly 6 to 12 cycles was run with a J-beta primer mix and a sample-barcoded 5' primer. A unique molecular identifier was introduced onto each TCR beta cDNA molecule by a template-switch 5' adaptor carrying 12 random nucleotides. Each sample yielded at least 3 million CDR3-containing paired-end reads. First-strand cDNA was synthesized from all RNA with the Mint cDNA synthesis kit, primed by a TRBC-specific oligonucleotide. After uracil-DNA glycosylase treatment, a first 18-cycle PCR used universal primers M1SS and BC2_uni_R on all cDNA. Per the original workflow: Normalization of each sample was performed by random selection of 1 million high-quality reads, each carrying a distinct molecular identifier. Reads with shared molecular identifiers were discarded instead of being binned into consensus sequences. CDR3 identification, clonotype clustering and error correction used MiTCR with a Q25 quality threshold and the strictest error-elimination algorithm. A nonparametric unseen species model with Euler transformation was used to estimate lower-bound total TCR beta diversity. Using fastp trimming at Q25 and MiXCR clonotype assembly, TCRdb reanalyzed the public sequencing data and kept in-frame beta chains. Every entry covers one CDR3 protein and lists the most common genes and DNA from its rows. The V and J calls were not made by the authors but by TCRdb's processing. This sample is represented by approximately 770,000 distinct CDR3 sequences; nearly 60% of them were singletons. The ten largest clones take up 20% to 25% of the sample.

The data derive from a study of blood T cells in healthy people across ages (dated by TCRdb to 2013 to 2016). Regarding the study in general: In model experiments, template switching captured about one uniquely barcoded TCR beta cDNA molecule for every two T cells. To avoid experimental bias, donors of different ages were randomly spread across the sequencing lanes. Using deep sequencing normalized with unique cDNA molecular identifiers, the study measured how TCR beta repertoire diversity changes with age. Using the same blood draw, the study looked at two additional independent replicas of 1 million unique cDNA reads for two donors, one aged 18 to 30 and the other aged 80 or older. The donors were split into four age groups: young (average 16 years), middle-aged (39), aged (about 56) and long-lived (approximately 89). The research as a whole found: Because donor CMV infection status was unknown, age-related changes in expanded clonotypes were potentially confounded. Since profiling was done on bulk unsorted PBMCs, naive and antigen-experienced compartments could not be conclusively compared. Observed TCR beta diversity per million T cells fell roughly linearly with age, and a significant reduction was already apparent by age around 39. A strong correlation was found between observed TCR beta diversity and the percentage of naive T cells measured by flow cytometry. The long-lived group showed more naive CD4+ T cells, fewer expanded clones and increased TCR diversity than the aged group, suggesting age selection. Total diversity estimates from one million sequenced T cells were considered lower bounds and underestimates.

The V and J segments used are TRBV5-1 and TRBJ2-5; TRBD2 is possibly the D segment (6 matching bases). Material: blood. The clonotype was recovered from a man younger than 45 in good health. The CDR3 reads CASSLQRAETQYF. The DNA sequence is as follows: TGCGCCAGCAGCTTGCAGCGGGCTGAGACCCAGTACTTC.